The 18 T cell receptor beta chains given below trace back to one sample, sequenced in a study of shared clonotypes between healthy human individuals. Only in-frame clones appear in the TCRdb table, and some are missing; sequencing was by immunoSEQ multiplex PCR. The sample carries about 600,000 clones, approximately 97% recorded once. The sample consisted of naive CD4+ T cells sorted from blood. Subset denoted: CD45RA+ positively selected. The receptors originated from a woman younger than 45 in good health.

This clone appeared a single time. The CDR3 region is CASSIRAVGSNQPQHF. CDR3 nucleotide sequence: TGTGCCAGTAGTATTAGGGCAGTTGGTAGCAATCAGCCCCAGCATTTT. The chain has TRBV19 and TRBJ1-5; D is undetermined. There are 16 residues in the CDR3. Germline CDR1 and CDR2: LNHDA and SQIVND (reference sequence). The V end was cut by 3 bases, the J end by 0 bases, with 12 bases between.

V and J are TRBV7-9 and TRBJ1-3; no clear D. Trimming cost V 11 bases and J 0 bases, with 14 bases left between them. The CDR3 totals 14 residues. Germline V gives CDR1 SEHNR, CDR2 FQNEAQ (reference sequence). CDR3 amino acids: CAFRRGSSGNTIYF. As DNA, the CDR3 is TGTGCCTTCAGGAGAGGTAGCTCTGGAAACACCATATATTTT.

The chain uses TRBV27 and TRBJ2-1; perhaps TRBD1 as D (6 bases). This CDR3 comprises 15 residues. Germline CDR1 is MNHEY and CDR2 is SMNVEV (reference sequence). V was shortened by 3 bases and J by 5 bases, with 14 bases between the two germline ends. CDR3 sequence: CASSLRQGFNNEQFF. For the CDR3, the DNA is TGTGCCAGCAGTTTGCGGCAGGGGTTCAACAATGAGCAGTTCTTC.

The chain recombines TRBV5-1 with TRBJ2-3; D is possibly TRBD1 or TRBD2 (6 bases each). Per germline, CDR1 SGHRS and CDR2 YFSETQ. The CDR3 runs 16 residues. V dropped 0 bases and J dropped 4 bases, with 15 bases sitting between them. The CDR3 spells CASSLDVGGLADTQYF. In DNA form, the CDR3 reads TGCGCCAGCAGCTTGGATGTTGGGGGGCTTGCAGATACGCAGTATTTT.

V and J are TRBV7-9 and TRBJ2-7, with D hard to call. V lost 5 bases, J lost 0 bases, and 5 bases lay in between. Germline CDR1 and CDR2: SEHNR and FQNEAQ (reference sequence). The CDR3 has 12 residues. In DNA, the CDR3 is TGTGCCAGCAGCAAAGACTCCTACGAGCAGTACTTC. As protein: CASSKDSYEQYF.

V and J are TRBV28 and TRBJ1-2; no clear D gene. The V end lost 3 bases, the J end lost 5 bases, and 7 bases lay between the germline ends. Germline-derived CDR1 and CDR2 are MDHEN and SYDVKM. This CDR3 region has 12 residues. The CDR3 DNA reads as TGTGCCAGCAGTTTTCACGGATATGGCTACACCTTC. This codes for CASSFHGYGYTF.

V usage is TRBV25-1 and J usage is TRBJ1-1, with TRBD1 as a possible D gene (6 bases). CDR1 MGHDK and CDR2 SYGVNS come from the germline V gene. The CDR3 totals 17 residues. The V gene lost 2 bases and the J gene lost 1 base, with 17 bases spanning the gap. The CDR3 is CASSERGGPTGNTEAFF. The CDR3 DNA sequence: TGTGCCAGCAGTGAAAGGGGGGGACCGACAGGGAACACTGAAGCTTTCTTT.

The genes are TRBV6-6 and TRBJ1-2, with a tentative D call TRBD1 (5 bases). Germline V gene lookup returns CDR1 MNHNY and CDR2 SVGAGI (reference sequence). The CDR3 is made up of 13 amino acids. V shed 5 bases and J shed 4 bases, with 11 bases lying between them. CDR3 sequence: CASSRGPLYGYTF. CDR3 DNA: TGTGCCAGCAGTCGGGGACCGCTCTATGGCTACACCTTC.

The gene calls are TRBV5-6 and TRBJ2-1, with a possible D match to TRBD2 (6 bases). Per germline, CDR1 SGHDT and CDR2 YYEEEE. This CDR3 spans 15 amino acids. The V end lost 1 base, the J end lost 3 bases, and 11 bases lay between the germline ends. The CDR3 sequence: CASSLLSGFYNEQFF. In DNA, the CDR3 is TGTGCCAGCAGCTTGCTTAGCGGATTCTACAATGAGCAGTTCTTC.

The genes are TRBV9 and TRBJ1-1; tentative D call: TRBD1 (6 bases). Between the trimmed V and J ends, which lost 0 bases and 4 bases, there was a span of 16 bases. The germline CDR1 and CDR2 sequences are SGDLS and YYNGEE. The CDR3 contains 16 residues. The CDR3 DNA is TGTGCCAGCAGCGTAGGAGACCGGGGGCTGGGCACTGAAGCTTTCTTT. Protein: CASSVGDRGLGTEAFF.

The chain combines TRBV5-1 with TRBJ2-7; 9 bases agree with TRBD2. CDR1 and CDR2 from the germline V gene are SGHRS and YFSETQ. Trimming cost V 4 bases and J 2 bases; bases outside gene matches: 10. The CDR3 totals 16 residues. The CDR3 sequence: CASSDSPLAGTYEQYF. In DNA, the CDR3 is TGCGCCAGCAGCGACAGCCCCCTAGCGGGGACCTACGAGCAGTACTTC. Looking up the rest from reference TRBV5-1 and TRBJ2-7 gives the full variable domain: KAGVTQTPRYLIKTRGQQVTLSCSPISGHRSVSWYQQTPGQGLQFLFEYFSETQRNKGNFPGRFSGRQFSNSRSEMNVSTLELGDSALYLCASSDSPLAGTYEQYFGPGTRLTVT.

J is TRBJ2-5 and V is TRBV5-1; D gene ambiguous. Trimming left V 9 bases short and J 1 base short, with 13 bases between. Per the germline V gene, CDR1 is SGHRS and CDR2 is YFSETQ. The CDR3 runs to 13 residues. In DNA, the CDR3 is TGCGCCACCAGAGGTACAGCCCAAGAGACCCAGTACTTC. Translating gives CATRGTAQETQYF.

The chain links TRBV28 to TRBJ1-5, with 10 bases identical to TRBD1. Losses at the gene ends were 1 base for V and 4 bases for J; bases not matched to a gene: 10. Germline V lookup: CDR1 MDHEN, CDR2 SYDVKM. This CDR3 spans 18 amino acids. This CDR3 reads CASSLFLPGTGVNQPQHF. CDR3 nucleotide sequence: TGTGCCAGCAGTTTATTCCTGCCCGGGACAGGGGTAAATCAGCCCCAGCATTTT.

This clone was observed once. V gene TRBV18 combines with J gene TRBJ2-7, with no clear D. The CDR3 covers 12 residues. Germline loops: CDR1 KGHSH, CDR2 LQKENI. Trimming stripped 4 bases from V and 0 bases from J, with 4 bases between. The DNA of the CDR3 is TGTGCCAGCTCACGGCCCTCCTACGAGCAGTACTTC. Protein sequence: CASSRPSYEQYF.

The chain couples TRBV15 to TRBJ1-1; D remains unclear. Trimming removed 0 bases at V and 3 bases at J, with 14 bases between. The germline gives CDR1 LNHNV, CDR2 YYDKDF (reference sequence). This CDR3 has 16 residues. The CDR3 is CATSRDYEDRDTEAFF. In nucleotides, the CDR3 is TGTGCCACCAGCAGAGATTACGAGGATCGGGACACTGAAGCTTTCTTT.

The chain has TRBV4-1 and TRBJ2-4; 7 nucleotides match TRBD2. The V and J ends lost 1 base and 2 bases, in that order; junction bases with no gene match: 2. CDR3 length: 15 residues. Germline values: CDR1 MGHRA, CDR2 YSYEKL. The chain's CDR3 is CASSQAGTTKNIQYF. The CDR3 DNA reads TGCGCCAGCAGCCAAGCCGGGACTACCAAAAACATTCAGTACTTC.

This sequence joins TRBV6-5 and TRBJ2-1; 7 bases are a match to TRBD1. This CDR3 is 12 amino acids long. V lost 8 bases, J lost 13 bases, and 11 bases stayed unmatched. Germline CDR1 MNHEY, CDR2 SVGAGI. CDR3 DNA sequence: TGTGCCAGCTTCTCGAGCAGACAGGGACAGTTCTTC. Translating it yields CASFSSRQGQFF.

CDR3 DNA: TGTGCCAGCAGCTCACAGGGGGAGAGCTCATCCTACGAGCAGTACTTC. Its translation: CASSSQGESSSYEQYF. The J gene is TRBJ2-7, the V gene TRBV11-2, with 8 positions matching TRBD1. The CDR3 has 16 residues. The trim removed 4 bases at V and 1 base at J, leaving 9 bases unmatched. Germline V gene data show CDR1 as SGHAT and CDR2 as FQNNGV.